This is a list of T cell receptor beta chains from one sample in a study of OX40 agonist ivuxolimab in advanced cancers. Method: immunoSEQ multiplex PCR; TCRdb's copy keeps in-frame clones and lacks some. Seen here are roughly 60,000 clones, about 90% observed once, and the top ten hold 14%. The sequencing here drew on CD4+ or CD8+ T cells sorted from blood, taken in a trial of the OX40 agonist ivuxolimab. The receptor set was obtained from an adult with an advanced solid tumor such as melanoma, head and neck, liver or kidney cancer. The CDR3 runs from the conserved cysteine through the conserved F or W. The order of the fields is CDR3 protein, CDR3 DNA, D gene, V gene, clone size, J gene. The D gene is left open where the match is weak. Clone size is shown for a subset of rows, as once, few, many or a class of expanded clone.

CDR3 protein: CASSLETGGYDGYTF; CDR3 DNA: TGTGCCAGCAGCTTAGAGACAGGGGGCTATGATGGCTACACCTTC; D gene: TRBD1; V gene: TRBV7-6; clone size: NA; J gene: TRBJ1-2
CDR3 protein: CSVWIPLAGHYEQYF; CDR3 DNA: TGCAGCGTATGGATCCCTTTGGCAGGGCACTACGAGCAGTACTTC; D gene: NA; V gene: TRBV29-1; clone size: NA; J gene: TRBJ2-7
CDR3 protein: CASSLGRIQETQYF; CDR3 DNA: TGTGCCAGCAGCTTAGGGAGGATCCAAGAGACCCAGTACTTC; D gene: NA; V gene: TRBV7-2; clone size: NA; J gene: TRBJ2-5
CDR3 protein: CASSQDPADTQYF; CDR3 DNA: TGCGCCAGCAGCCAAGATCCCGCAGATACGCAGTATTTT; D gene: NA; V gene: TRBV4-3; clone size: NA; J gene: TRBJ2-3
CDR3 protein: CSASEYRFAFF; CDR3 DNA: TGCAGTGCTAGTGAGTATCGGTTTGCTTTCTTT; D gene: NA; V gene: TRBV20-1; clone size: NA; J gene: TRBJ1-1
CDR3 protein: CASSQEGGLAGGGTQYF; CDR3 DNA: TGTGCCAGCAGCCAAGAGGGGGGACTAGCGGGAGGTGGGACCCAGTACTTC; D gene: TRBD2; V gene: TRBV4-2; clone size: NA; J gene: TRBJ2-5
CDR3 protein: CAWSFETRALREQFF; CDR3 DNA: TGTGCCTGGAGTTTCGAGACTAGAGCCCTTAGAGAGCAGTTCTTC; D gene: NA; V gene: TRBV30; clone size: NA; J gene: TRBJ2-1
CDR3 protein: CASTPGLAGGSYEQYF; CDR3 DNA: TGTGCCAGCACGCCGGGGCTAGCGGGAGGGTCCTACGAGCAGTACTTC; D gene: TRBD2; V gene: TRBV27; clone size: NA; J gene: TRBJ2-7
CDR3 protein: CASSLSGTSLAYEQYF; CDR3 DNA: TGTGCCAGCAGTTTATCCGGGACTTCCCTGGCCTACGAGCAGTACTTC; D gene: NA; V gene: TRBV27; clone size: once; J gene: TRBJ2-7
CDR3 protein: CASSAGGPTDTQYF; CDR3 DNA: TGTGCCAGCAGCGCGGGAGGGCCCACAGATACGCAGTATTTT; D gene: TRBD2; V gene: TRBV9; clone size: NA; J gene: TRBJ2-3
CDR3 protein: CASSLGTANTEAFF; CDR3 DNA: TGTGCCAGCAGCCTTGGGACAGCGAACACTGAAGCTTTCTTT; D gene: TRBD1; V gene: TRBV13; clone size: NA; J gene: TRBJ1-1
CDR3 protein: CASSLGGGNEKLFF; CDR3 DNA: TGTGCCAGCAGCTTAGGAGGGGGTAATGAAAAACTGTTTTTT; D gene: NA; V gene: TRBV11-3; clone size: few; J gene: TRBJ1-4
CDR3 protein: CASSPGTGDYEQYF; CDR3 DNA: TGTGCCAGCAGCCCCGGGACTGGGGACTACGAGCAGTACTTC; D gene: NA; V gene: TRBV28; clone size: NA; J gene: TRBJ2-7
CDR3 protein: CASRTGLETQYF; CDR3 DNA: TGTGCCAGCAGGACAGGGCTAGAGACCCAGTACTTC; D gene: TRBD1; V gene: TRBV25-1; clone size: few; J gene: TRBJ2-5
CDR3 protein: CASSPDRGNQPQHF; CDR3 DNA: TGCGCCAGCAGTCCTGACAGGGGAAATCAGCCCCAGCATTTT; D gene: TRBD1; V gene: TRBV4-3; clone size: NA; J gene: TRBJ1-5
CDR3 protein: CARSLDRGGDGELFF; CDR3 DNA: TGTGCCAGAAGCTTGGACAGGGGTGGTGACGGGGAGCTGTTTTTT; D gene: TRBD1; V gene: TRBV5-3; clone size: NA; J gene: TRBJ2-2
CDR3 protein: CASRKGGPNYGYTF; CDR3 DNA: TGTGCCAGCAGAAAGGGGGGTCCGAACTATGGCTACACCTTC; D gene: NA; V gene: TRBV28; clone size: NA; J gene: TRBJ1-2
CDR3 protein: CASSAQGPSGELFF; CDR3 DNA: TGTGCCAGCAGCGCACAAGGGCCTTCTGGGGAGCTGTTTTTT; D gene: NA; V gene: TRBV11-3; clone size: once; J gene: TRBJ2-2
CDR3 protein: CASSGQGSGGYTF; CDR3 DNA: TGTGCCAGCAGCGGACAGGGATCGGGTGGCTACACCTTC; D gene: TRBD1; V gene: TRBV9; clone size: NA; J gene: TRBJ1-2
CDR3 protein: CASSLELAGLQETQYF; CDR3 DNA: TGCGCCAGCAGCTTGGAATTGGCGGGCCTCCAAGAGACCCAGTACTTC; D gene: NA; V gene: TRBV5-1; clone size: NA; J gene: TRBJ2-5
CDR3 protein: CASSVDPAVYNEQFF; CDR3 DNA: TGTGCCAGCAGCGTGGACCCGGCAGTCTACAATGAGCAGTTCTTC; D gene: NA; V gene: TRBV5-6; clone size: NA; J gene: TRBJ2-1
CDR3 protein: CASSQDRGSGASYEQYF; CDR3 DNA: TGCGCCAGCAGCCAAGATCGAGGTAGCGGGGCCTCCTACGAGCAGTACTTC; D gene: TRBD2; V gene: TRBV4-1; clone size: NA; J gene: TRBJ2-7
CDR3 protein: CASRSLAGGYNEQFF; CDR3 DNA: TGTGCCAGCAGATCCCTGGCGGGAGGCTACAATGAGCAGTTCTTC; D gene: TRBD2; V gene: TRBV6-5; clone size: NA; J gene: TRBJ2-1
CDR3 protein: CASSSGQVRFGDYGYTF; CDR3 DNA: TGCGCCAGCAGCTCCGGACAGGTACGGTTCGGTGATTATGGCTACACCTTC; D gene: TRBD1; V gene: TRBV5-1; clone size: NA; J gene: TRBJ1-2
CDR3 protein: CASSLGGAPLYYEQYF; CDR3 DNA: TGCGCCAGCAGCTTGGGGGGGGCGCCTTTGTACTACGAGCAGTACTTC; D gene: NA; V gene: TRBV5-1; clone size: NA; J gene: TRBJ2-7
CDR3 protein: CASSLANEQFF; CDR3 DNA: TGTGCCAGCAGCTTAGCAAATGAGCAGTTCTTC; D gene: NA; V gene: TRBV7-9; clone size: NA; J gene: TRBJ2-1
CDR3 protein: CASSAETGSLNYGYTF; CDR3 DNA: TGTGCCAGCAGCGCTGAGACAGGGAGTCTGAACTATGGCTACACCTTC; D gene: TRBD1; V gene: TRBV9; clone size: NA; J gene: TRBJ1-2
CDR3 protein: CASSFSTQETQYF; CDR3 DNA: TGTGCCAGCAGCTTCAGTACTCAAGAGACCCAGTACTTC; D gene: NA; V gene: TRBV7-2; clone size: NA; J gene: TRBJ2-5
CDR3 protein: CASSLVQEDTEAFF; CDR3 DNA: TGCGCCAGCAGCTTGGTACAGGAAGACACTGAAGCTTTCTTT; D gene: NA; V gene: TRBV5-1; clone size: NA; J gene: TRBJ1-1
CDR3 protein: CAISPDGLDNSPLHF; CDR3 DNA: TGTGCCATCAGTCCGGACGGGCTTGATAATTCACCCCTCCACTTT; D gene: NA; V gene: TRBV10-3; clone size: NA; J gene: TRBJ1-6
CDR3 protein: CASSILGNSYEQYF; CDR3 DNA: TGTGCCAGTAGTATACTCGGAAATTCCTACGAGCAGTACTTC; D gene: NA; V gene: TRBV19; clone size: NA; J gene: TRBJ2-7
CDR3 protein: CASSPGTQIGEQYF; CDR3 DNA: TGTGCCAGCTCACCAGGGACCCAGATTGGCGAGCAGTACTTC; D gene: NA; V gene: TRBV18; clone size: NA; J gene: TRBJ2-7
CDR3 protein: CASSDWGRTDTQYF; CDR3 DNA: TGTGCCAGCAGTGATTGGGGCCGAACAGATACGCAGTATTTT; D gene: NA; V gene: TRBV6-1; clone size: NA; J gene: TRBJ2-3
CDR3 protein: CASSLEDRRYEQYF; CDR3 DNA: TGCGCCAGCAGCTTGGAAGACAGGAGGTACGAGCAGTACTTC; D gene: NA; V gene: TRBV5-1; clone size: NA; J gene: TRBJ2-7
CDR3 protein: CASSGRAPGQKRNTIYF; CDR3 DNA: TGTGCCAGCAGCGGCCGTGCCCCGGGACAGAAAAGAAACACCATATATTTT; D gene: TRBD1; V gene: TRBV9; clone size: NA; J gene: TRBJ1-3
CDR3 protein: CASSQEGGRSYNEQFF; CDR3 DNA: TGTGCCAGCAGCCAAGAAGGCGGGCGCTCCTACAATGAGCAGTTCTTC; D gene: NA; V gene: TRBV4-2; clone size: NA; J gene: TRBJ2-1
CDR3 protein: CASSSGLADYNEQFF; CDR3 DNA: TGTGCCAGCAGCTCGGGACTAGCGGACTACAATGAGCAGTTCTTC; D gene: TRBD2; V gene: TRBV5-6; clone size: NA; J gene: TRBJ2-1
CDR3 protein: CASSQSRESDEQFF; CDR3 DNA: TGTGCCAGCTCACAATCGCGGGAGTCGGATGAGCAGTTCTTC; D gene: TRBD2; V gene: TRBV18; clone size: NA; J gene: TRBJ2-1
CDR3 protein: CASSGQGMTQYF; CDR3 DNA: TGTGCCAGCAGTGGACAGGGGATGACCCAGTACTTC; D gene: TRBD1; V gene: TRBV27; clone size: NA; J gene: TRBJ2-5
CDR3 protein: CASSFNRGRVNEQFF; CDR3 DNA: TGTGCCAGCAGCTTCAACAGGGGTCGGGTCAATGAGCAGTTCTTC; D gene: TRBD1; V gene: TRBV11-3; clone size: NA; J gene: TRBJ2-1